These 22 T cell receptor beta chains were sequenced from one sample in a study of blood T cell repertoires in COVID-19. Generated by immunoSEQ multiplex PCR, the TCRdb table keeps only in-frame clones and is missing some. This repertoire shows tens of thousands of clones, 65% to 90% found once; its top ten account for 25% to 35%. Sequencing was carried out using peripheral blood. The receptors were sampled from a woman of 80 years or more with active or convalescent COVID-19.

The V call is TRBV7-3, the J call TRBJ2-3; TRBD2 matches at 8 bases. CDR3 length: 14 residues. Germline CDR1 reads SGHTA; CDR2 reads FQGTGA. Unmatched junction bases numbered 2, after V lost 5 bases and J lost 1 base. CDR3 sequence: CASSRGGRTDTQYF. CDR3 bases: TGTGCCAGCAGCCGGGGGGGCCGCACAGATACGCAGTATTTT.

The CDR3 sequence is CATSRGRQGSPLHF. The CDR3 coding sequence is TGTGCCACCAGCAGAGGTAGACAGGGATCACCCCTCCACTTT. J is TRBJ1-6 and V is TRBV15; 7 bases are shared with TRBD1. The CDR3 length is 14 residues. V was clipped by 1 base and J by 10 bases; unmatched bases: 4. From germline, CDR1 is LNHNV and CDR2 YYDKDF (reference sequence). Full variable domain (outside the CDR3, taken from reference TRBV15 and TRBJ1-6): DAMVIQNPRYQVTQFGKPVTLSCSQTLNHNVMYWYQQKSSQAPKLLFHYYDKDFNNEADTPDNFQSRRPNTSFCFLDIRSPGLGDTAMYLCATSRGRQGSPLHFGNGTRLTVT.

CDR3 loop: CASSLGGRDPRELFF. CDR3 sequence (DNA): TGCGCCAGCAGCTTGGGGGGCAGGGATCCCCGGGAGCTGTTTTTT. This chain joins TRBV5-1 and TRBJ2-2, with D possibly matching TRBD1 (5 bases). The germline V gene has CDR1 SGHRS and CDR2 YFSETQ. V was trimmed by 0 bases and J by 9 bases, leaving 15 bases between them. This CDR3 contains 15 residues.

This clone was seen ten or more times. This chain joins TRBV19 and TRBJ2-2, with 9 nucleotides matching TRBD2. Germline CDR1 and CDR2: LNHDA and SQIVND (reference sequence). V shed 0 bases, J shed 4 bases, and the junction held 6 bases outside the gene matches. The CDR3 loop spans 17 amino acids. The DNA of the CDR3 is TGTGCCAGTAGTATAGACCCAGCGGGGGGTGGCACCGGGGAGCTGTTTTTT. It translates to CASSIDPAGGGTGELFF.

The genes are TRBV4-1 and TRBJ2-7, with TRBD1 matching over 7 bases. After removal of 1 base from V and 4 bases from J, the junction contained 7 bases not matched to a gene. This CDR3 region has 15 residues. From germline, CDR1 is MGHRA and CDR2 YSYEKL. CDR3 sequence: CASSQGETGIYEQYF. DNA for the CDR3: TGCGCCAGCAGCCAAGGTGAGACAGGGATTTACGAGCAGTACTTC.

This chain connects TRBV10-2 to TRBJ1-2; D unclear. V was clipped by 6 bases and J by 4 bases, with 21 bases between them. This CDR3 is built from 16 residues. Germline V gene sequence: CDR1 WSHSY, CDR2 SAAADI. The CDR3 nucleotides read TGCGCCAGCAGCCTAACAGCGGCTGCAACGGGCTATGGCTACACCTTC. Translated: CASSLTAAATGYGYTF.

J is TRBJ1-1 and V is TRBV7-9; tentatively, D is TRBD1 (5 bases). CDR1 SEHNR and CDR2 FQNEAQ come from the germline V gene (reference sequence). This CDR3 contains 14 residues. V was shortened by 5 bases and J by 4 bases, with 14 bases between the two germline ends. Here the CDR3 reads CASSPRTSVTEAFF. CDR3 DNA: TGTGCCAGCAGCCCCCGGACATCGGTCACTGAAGCTTTCTTT. Full variable domain (remainder filled in from reference TRBV7-9 and TRBJ1-1): DTGVSQNPRHKITKRGQNVTFRCDPISEHNRLYWYRQTLGQGPEFLTYFQNEAQLEKSRLLSDRFSAERPKGSFSTLEIQRTEQGDSAMYLCASSPRTSVTEAFFGQGTRLTVV.

This chain links TRBV5-8 with TRBJ1-1; D not resolved. Germline V gene sequence: CDR1 SGHTS, CDR2 YDEGEE. CDR3 size: 17 residues. V was shortened by 0 bases and J by 0 bases, with 15 bases between the two germline ends. This CDR3 reads CASSLGTAPTMNTEAFF. CDR3 sequence (DNA): TGTGCCAGCAGCTTGGGAACAGCCCCTACAATGAACACTGAAGCTTTCTTT. The variable domain in full, with the rest retrieved from reference TRBV5-8 and TRBJ1-1, is EAGVTQSPTHLIKTRGQQATLRCSPISGHTSVYWYQQALGLGLQFLLWYDEGEERNRGNFPPRFSGRQFPNYSSELNVNALELEDSALYLCASSLGTAPTMNTEAFFGQGTRLTVV.

This clone was recorded a few times. The V call is TRBV2, the J call TRBJ1-1; 10 bases align to TRBD1. The junction had 5 bases not matched to a gene; V was cut back by 4 bases and J by 6 bases. Germline CDR1 SNHLY, CDR2 FYNNEI. The CDR3 contains 14 residues. The CDR3 DNA is TGTGCCAGCAGTGTGGGACAGGGGATCTCTGAAGCTTTCTTT. Translating gives CASSVGQGISEAFF.

The CDR3 region is CASSLARTGTAGNTIYF. For the CDR3, the DNA is TGTGCCAGCAGCTTGGCCCGCACCGGGACAGCTGGAAACACCATATATTTT. This chain uses TRBV5-4 with TRBJ1-3; 7 bases agree with TRBD1. In germline, CDR1 is SGHNT, CDR2 YYREEE (reference sequence). The CDR3 loop spans 17 amino acids. J was trimmed by 2 bases and V by 0 bases; bases with no gene match: 8.

The J gene is TRBJ1-4, the V gene TRBV29-1, with 7 bases fitting TRBD1. V shed 7 bases and J 6 bases; nucleotides not matched to a gene: 8. The CDR3 length is 13 residues. CDR1 and CDR2 from the germline V gene are SQVTM and ANQGSEA. Here the CDR3 reads CSGGGGADEKLFF. As DNA, the CDR3 is TGCAGCGGAGGAGGGGGCGCAGATGAAAAACTGTTTTTT.

The chain is built from TRBV27 and TRBJ1-2; possible D gene TRBD1, 5 bases. The V gene lost 1 base and the J gene lost 5 bases, with 17 bases spanning the gap. CDR1 MNHEY and CDR2 SMNVEV come from the germline V gene (reference sequence). The CDR3 extends over 16 amino acids. The CDR3 region has the DNA TGTGCCAGCAGTTTATTAGCAGGGATTAGTACATATGGCTACACCTTC. Translated: CASSLLAGISTYGYTF.

The chain employs TRBV3-1 (or the pseudogene TRBV3-2) and TRBJ1-3; D remains ambiguous. This CDR3 comprises 15 residues. The germline V gene encodes CDR1 LGHDT and CDR2 YNNKEL (reference sequence). Trimming shortened V by 1 base and J by 0 bases, and 7 bases separated the two germline ends. The chain's CDR3 is CASSQAPLSGNTIYF. Written as DNA, the CDR3 is TGTGCCAGCAGCCAAGCCCCTCTCTCTGGAAACACCATATATTTT.

The chain recombines TRBV7-9 with TRBJ2-3; 7 nucleotides align to TRBD1. This CDR3 has 15 amino acids. The J segment lost 0 bases and the V segment lost 4 bases, leaving 4 bases of the junction unmatched. Germline values: CDR1 SEHNR, CDR2 FQNEAQ (reference sequence). CDR3 DNA sequence: TGTGCCAGCAGCTCCAGAGGGGGCAGCACAGATACGCAGTATTTT. It translates to CASSSRGGSTDTQYF. Full variable domain (missing parts from reference TRBV7-9 and TRBJ2-3): DTGVSQNPRHKITKRGQNVTFRCDPISEHNRLYWYRQTLGQGPEFLTYFQNEAQLEKSRLLSDRFSAERPKGSFSTLEIQRTEQGDSAMYLCASSSRGGSTDTQYFGPGTRLTVL.

CDR3 DNA sequence: TGTGCCAGCAGCTTACGACAGGGCGACAATTCACCCCTCCACTTT. The encoded protein is CASSLRQGDNSPLHF. The chain has TRBV7-6 and TRBJ1-6; 7 bases map to TRBD1. This CDR3 is built from 15 residues. The germline CDR1 and CDR2 sequences are SGHVS and FNYEAQ. J lost 7 bases, V lost 2 bases, and 5 bases had no gene match.

The V call is TRBV2, the J call TRBJ2-6; D unclear. The V and J ends lost 8 bases and 0 bases respectively, with 8 bases between them. The V gene's germline CDR1 is SNHLY and CDR2 FYNNEI. CDR3 length: 14 amino acids. This CDR3 is CASCPGSGANVLTF. In nucleotides, the CDR3 is TGTGCCAGCTGTCCCGGCTCTGGGGCCAACGTCCTGACTTTC.

This clone was detected a few times. V gene TRBV28 combines with J gene TRBJ2-1, with D unclear. From germline, CDR1 is MDHEN and CDR2 SYDVKM. The CDR3 contains 11 residues. V was shortened by 3 bases and J by 10 bases, with 7 bases between the two germline ends. CDR3 in amino acids: CASSFVREQFF. In DNA, the CDR3 is TGTGCCAGCAGTTTTGTTAGAGAGCAGTTCTTC.

This sequence joins TRBV5-6 and TRBJ2-7; TRBD2 matches at 7 bases. Losses at the gene ends were 4 bases for V and 7 bases for J; bases not matched to a gene: 5. Looked up from germline, CDR1 is SGHDT and CDR2 is YYEEEE. The CDR3 is 12 amino acids. The CDR3 nucleotides are TGTGCCAGCAGCCCCGGGGGGTTGGAGCAGTACTTC. Amino acid sequence: CASSPGGLEQYF.

This clone came up once. The J gene is TRBJ2-7, the V gene TRBV3-1 (or the pseudogene TRBV3-2), with 7 bases matching TRBD2. The trim removed 2 bases at V and 3 bases at J, leaving 4 bases unmatched. Germline loops: CDR1 LGHDT, CDR2 YNNKEL (reference sequence). The CDR3 length is 14 residues. DNA of the CDR3: TGTGCCAGCAGCCAATCCGGGGGGATCTACGAGCAGTACTTC. Protein product: CASSQSGGIYEQYF.

The CDR3 loop is CASSSNTGFDEQYF. The CDR3 DNA sequence: TGTGCCAGCTCATCCAATACAGGGTTCGACGAGCAGTACTTC. The V gene is TRBV18, the J gene TRBJ2-7, with D possibly matching TRBD1 (6 bases). Germline V CDR1 and CDR2: KGHSH, LQKENI. V dropped 5 bases and J dropped 5 bases, with 16 bases sitting between them. CDR3 size: 14 residues.

This sequence joins TRBV10-3 and TRBJ2-3; TRBD1 aligns across 10 bases. V dropped 6 bases and J dropped 1; count of bases not matched to a gene: 4. Germline V gene lookup returns CDR1 ENHRY and CDR2 SYGVKD. This CDR3 comprises 15 residues. CDR3 in amino acids: CAIRGTGVGTDTQYF. As DNA, the CDR3 is TGTGCCATCAGGGGGACAGGGGTTGGCACAGATACGCAGTATTTT.

The gene calls are TRBV3-1 (or the pseudogene TRBV3-2) and TRBJ2-2; weak D call: TRBD2 (5 bases). V lost 3 bases to trimming and J lost 4 bases, with 15 bases between them. The germline V gene has CDR1 LGHDT and CDR2 YNNKEL (reference sequence). The CDR3 runs to 16 residues. CDR3 DNA: TGTGCCAGCAGCCAGGTATGGCTAGCCGGCACCGGGGAGCTGTTTTTT. Protein sequence: CASSQVWLAGTGELFF.